This TCR beta chain was found in a study of T-cell memory formation after mild COVID-19. Via MiXCR, TCRdb re-called the 5' RACE reads, giving one row per CDR3 protein. The table has hundreds of thousands of distinct CDR3 sequences, roughly 21% seen once. Trimming removed 0 bases at V and 4 bases at J, with 9 bases between. In germline, CDR1 is PRHDT, CDR2 FYEKMQ (reference sequence). The CDR3 totals 14 residues. This sequence originates from an adult woman who had mild COVID-19 (a few samples of this study predate the infection). Cell type and time point are not known. The sample was PBMCs or a T cell subset sorted from them (not recorded which). The chain links TRBV13 to TRBJ1-1; D unclear. The CDR3 spells CASSLGPLGTEAFF. In DNA form, the CDR3 reads TGTGCCAGCAGCTTAGGCCCTTTAGGCACTGAAGCTTTCTTT.